These 7 T cell receptor beta chains were sequenced from one sample in a study of beta chain features in type 1 diabetes (dated by TCRdb to 2017 to 2018). Receptor amplification or capture employed the immunoSEQ multiplex PCR assay. The High Capacity cDNA Reverse Transcription Kit was used to reverse transcribe all of the isolated RNA, meaning that expressed TCRB transcripts were what got sequenced. Imported from immuneACCESS, the table was reduced by TCRdb to in-frame sequences with V and J called. These copies leave out some clones; in studies compared against another copy, an unresolved V gene accounts for under half, and the cause of the remainder is not known. Counted in this sample were under 400,000 clones; around 19% of them appeared once. The ten biggest clones cover around 0.044% of the sample. The sample consisted of naive CD4+ T cells from blood. The sample's cell subset or site label, decoded: true naive CD4+ T cells. The receptors were sampled from a young woman in good health.

This clone was counted a few times. This sequence joins TRBV7-3 and TRBJ1-1; D unclear. The ends were cut back, 5 bases at V and 1 base at J, with 8 bases in the middle. This CDR3 region has 13 residues. The germline V gene encodes CDR1 SGHTA and CDR2 FQGTGA. The CDR3 sequence is CASSPEGNTEAFF. DNA for the CDR3: TGTGCCAGCAGCCCAGAGGGGAACACTGAAGCTTTCTTT. The full variable domain, its missing parts supplied by reference TRBV7-3 and TRBJ1-1, is GAGVSQTPSNKVTEKGKYVELRCDPISGHTALYWYRQSLGQGPEFLIYFQGTGAADDSGLPNDRFFAVRPEGSVSTLKIQRTERGDSAVYLCASSPEGNTEAFFGQGTRLTVV.

The rearrangement links TRBV27 to TRBJ1-4; 9 bases line up with TRBD1. The CDR3 runs 14 residues. The junction had 2 bases not matched to a gene; V was cut back by 5 bases and J by 4 bases. Per the germline V gene, CDR1 is MNHEY and CDR2 is SMNVEV (reference sequence). The CDR3 is CASSADRGNEKLFF. The CDR3 nucleotides are TGTGCCAGCAGTGCGGACAGGGGTAATGAAAAACTGTTTTTT.

The chain employs TRBV7-9 and TRBJ1-6, with TRBD1 matching 8 bases. In germline, CDR1 is SEHNR, CDR2 FQNEAQ (reference sequence). The ends lost 6 bases at V and 7 bases at J; junction bases unmatched: 8. The CDR3 runs 15 residues. The CDR3 nucleotides read TGTGCCAGCAGTTTTGACAGGGGAGGAAATTCACCCCTCCACTTT. This gives the protein CASSFDRGGNSPLHF.

This sequence joins TRBV5-6 and TRBJ1-6; TRBD1 might be the D (5 bases). Trimming took 2 bases from V and 12 from J, leaving 18 bases between them. Germline assignment: CDR1 SGHDT and CDR2 YYEEEE. The CDR3 runs to 15 residues. This chain's CDR3 is CASSFVNRPLGPLHF. The CDR3 DNA reads as TGTGCCAGCAGCTTTGTTAACAGGCCTCTGGGACCCCTCCACTTT.

This clone was counted a few times. The rearrangement links TRBV15 to TRBJ2-1, with D perhaps matching TRBD1 (5 bases). The CDR3 loop spans 17 amino acids. Germline CDR1 reads LNHNV; CDR2 reads YYDKDF (reference sequence). Deletions cut 6 bases from V and 0 bases from J, with 18 bases between. The CDR3, as DNA: TGTGCCACCAGAAGACCGGTAAGGGGAAGCTCCTACAATGAGCAGTTCTTC. Protein: CATRRPVRGSSYNEQFF.

CDR3 sequence reads: CASSKGAAELQETQYF. The CDR3 bases are TGTGCCAGCAGCAAGGGGGCGGCTGAGCTTCAAGAGACCCAGTACTTC. This chain joins TRBV11-2 and TRBJ2-5; 7 nucleotides agree with TRBD1. The J segment lost 2 bases and the V segment lost 5 bases, leaving 11 bases of the junction unmatched. The CDR3 is made up of 16 amino acids. CDR1 and CDR2 from the germline V gene are SGHAT and FQNNGV.

The J gene is TRBJ2-3, the V gene TRBV30; the D is unclear. The V gene's germline CDR1 is GTSNPN and CDR2 SVGIG (reference sequence). The CDR3 loop spans 11 amino acids. V lost 5 bases and J lost 4, with 7 bases in between. For the CDR3, the DNA is TGTGCCTGGGCGGTGGCAGATACGCAGTATTTT. Residues: CAWAVADTQYF.